Below are 4 T cell receptor beta chains sequenced from a single sample in a study of T cell changes during pregnancy in multiple sclerosis. Only in-frame clones appear in the TCRdb table, and some are missing; sequencing was by immunoSEQ multiplex PCR. Altogether around 42,000 clones are present, roughly nine tenths being singletons, with the ten largest covering less than 0.9%. Sequenced here: CD4+ T cells from peripheral blood mononuclear cells, sampled in the third trimester of pregnancy. The receptors stem from a female donor with multiple sclerosis, enrolled in a pregnancy study.

The chain is built from TRBV29-1 and TRBJ1-2; the D is unclear. This CDR3 spans 14 amino acids. V dropped 5 bases and J dropped 4 bases, with 17 bases sitting between them. The germline V gene has CDR1 SQVTM and CDR2 ANQGSEA. CDR3 coding DNA: TGCAGCGTTCTGGTCTCCCTAGGCGGCTATGGCTACACCTTC. Its protein product is CSVLVSLGGYGYTF.

The rearrangement joins TRBV6-1 to TRBJ2-3, with 9 bases that match TRBD2. Germline lookup yields CDR1 MNHNS and CDR2 SASEGT. This CDR3 has 17 amino acids. V gave up 1 base and J gave up 1 base; unmatched junction bases: 6. CDR3 sequence (DNA): TGTGCCAGCAGTGAAGTGGGTGGCGGGAGGGGCACAGATACGCAGTATTTT. Its translation: CASSEVGGGRGTDTQYF.

CDR3 loop: CASSLGLFTGELFF. The DNA for the CDR3 is TGTGCCAGCAGCTTGGGACTTTTCACCGGGGAGCTGTTTTTT. This rearrangement joins TRBV5-4 to TRBJ2-2, with D uncertain. This CDR3 region has 14 residues. V shed 0 bases and J shed 4 bases, with 7 bases lying between them. Germline lookup yields CDR1 SGHNT and CDR2 YYREEE (reference sequence).

The chain is built from TRBV7-9 and TRBJ2-7, with 7 bases matching TRBD1. The CDR3 is made up of 14 amino acids. Germline V gene lookup returns CDR1 SEHNR and CDR2 FQNEAQ (reference sequence). Trimming removed 3 bases from V and 6 bases from J; junction bases left unmatched: 8. Here the CDR3 DNA reads TGTGCCAGCAGCTTCCGAGAAGGGGGCGTCGAGCAGTACTTC. Its translation is CASSFREGGVEQYF.